The 4 T cell receptor beta chains reported below all come from one sample, sequenced in a study of long-term antiretroviral therapy in people with HIV. Version v3.0 of the immunoSEQ assay ran at survey level. The table came from immunoSEQ multiplex PCR; TCRdb's copy has only in-frame clones and leaves some out. In the table there are tens of thousands of clones, over 75% of which are singletons. This specimen was unsorted PBMCs, taken 0.6 years after starting antiretroviral therapy. The receptors were sampled from a young man with HIV.

The gene calls are TRBV6-1 and TRBJ2-4; the D gene is possibly TRBD2 (6 bases). Trimming removed 2 bases from V and 0 bases from J, with 17 bases in between. The CDR3 spans 18 residues. CDR1 is MNHNS, CDR2 SASEGT, per germline. CDR3 amino acids: CASSERGDPLRAKNIQYF. The CDR3, as DNA: TGTGCCAGCAGTGAACGCGGGGACCCTCTTCGAGCCAAAAACATTCAGTACTTC.

This chain joins TRBV15 and TRBJ2-7, with TRBD1 identical over 9 bases. V was pared by 3 bases and J by 3 bases, with 6 bases of the junction left unmatched. Germline lookup yields CDR1 LNHNV and CDR2 YYDKDF (reference sequence). This CDR3 is built from 15 residues. The CDR3 protein is CATSSSGTGIYEQYF. CDR3 in DNA: TGTGCCACCAGCAGCTCCGGGACAGGGATCTACGAGCAGTACTTC.

The V call is TRBV7-9, the J call TRBJ2-2; D possibly corresponds to TRBD2 (5 bases). CDR1 SEHNR and CDR2 FQNEAQ come from the germline V gene (reference sequence). The V end lost 4 bases, the J end lost 0 bases, and 9 bases lay between the germline ends. The CDR3 is made up of 15 amino acids. The CDR3 region has the DNA TGTGCCAGCAGCTCCCGGGGAGCGAACACCGGGGAGCTGTTTTTT. As protein: CASSSRGANTGELFF.

The chain recombines TRBV29-1 with TRBJ1-1; 9 nucleotides line up with TRBD1. Germline V gives CDR1 SQVTM, CDR2 ANQGSEA. Unmatched junction bases numbered 3, after V lost 4 bases and J lost 6 bases. The CDR3 loop spans 12 amino acids. Here the CDR3 DNA reads TGCAGCGTTGCGACAGGGGGGGCTGAAGCTTTCTTT. Its translation: CSVATGGAEAFF.